This TCR beta chain derives from a study of blood T cell repertoires in COVID-19. Trimming cost V 0 bases and J 11 bases; bases outside gene matches: 13. CDR3 size: 16 residues. Germline V gene sequence: CDR1 SGHRS, CDR2 YFSETQ. The recovered donors of Cohort 3 showed two negative PCRs, clearance, or symptom resolution. Assay: immunoSEQ multiplex PCR; the TCRdb copy retains only in-frame clones and omits some. The repertoire holds about 130,000 clones, with about four fifths as singletons. The clonotype comes from a man between 45 and 60 years old who had recovered from COVID-19. The V and J genes are TRBV5-1 and TRBJ1-4; TRBD1 matches at 7 bases. Sequenced: PBMCs or T cells enriched from blood (not recorded which). DNA for the CDR3: TGCGCCAGCAGCTTGGCCCCGTCAGGGGGATTCGACAAACTGTTTTTT. Translating gives CASSLAPSGGFDKLFF.